This is a list of T cell receptor beta chains from one sample in a study of cytomegalovirus exposure and HLA in healthy donors. Generated by immunoSEQ multiplex PCR, the TCRdb table keeps only in-frame clones and is missing some. The sample holds fewer than 120,000 clones, 60% to 85% seen once. Sequencing input: PBMCs. All receptors derive from an older woman in good health and CMV-seropositive. The CDR3 runs from the conserved cysteine through the conserved F or W. The D gene is left open where the match is weak. Not every row has a clone size; where given, it reads once, few, many or a size class.

v_gene: TRBV18; j_gene: TRBJ2-1; d_gene: TRBD2; len: 17; abundance: -; CDR3aa: CASSPPGLAGGYNEQFF; CDR3nt: TGTGCCAGCTCACCCCCCGGACTAGCGGGAGGCTACAATGAGCAGTTCTTC
v_gene: TRBV27; j_gene: TRBJ2-7; d_gene: TRBD1; len: 16; abundance: few; CDR3aa: CASSLSGTGSTYEQYF; CDR3nt: TGTGCCAGCAGTTTATCCGGGACAGGGAGCACCTACGAGCAGTACTTC
v_gene: TRBV5-5; j_gene: TRBJ1-2; d_gene: -; len: 17; abundance: -; CDR3aa: CASSFLSRGTANYGYTF; CDR3nt: TGTGCCAGCAGCTTCCTCTCAAGGGGCACAGCTAACTATGGCTACACCTTC
v_gene: TRBV18; j_gene: TRBJ2-1; d_gene: -; len: 16; abundance: -; CDR3aa: CASSPLGSRTYNEQFF; CDR3nt: TGTGCCAGCTCACCACTCGGCTCTAGAACCTACAATGAGCAGTTCTTC
v_gene: TRBV5-5; j_gene: TRBJ2-7; d_gene: -; len: 12; abundance: -; CDR3aa: CASTLQGYEQYF; CDR3nt: TGTGCCAGCACCTTACAGGGCTACGAGCAGTACTTC
v_gene: TRBV11-1; j_gene: TRBJ2-1; d_gene: -; len: 16; abundance: -; CDR3aa: CASSYGGTTFRREQFF; CDR3nt: TGTGCCAGCAGTTATGGCGGGACCACCTTCCGGAGGGAGCAGTTCTTC
v_gene: TRBV27; j_gene: TRBJ2-3; d_gene: TRBD2; len: 16; abundance: -; CDR3aa: CASSSFFGRAADTQYF; CDR3nt: TGTGCCAGCAGTTCCTTTTTCGGGAGGGCCGCAGATACGCAGTATTTT
v_gene: TRBV6-5; j_gene: TRBJ2-1; d_gene: -; len: 15; abundance: -; CDR3aa: CASSYSFSSENEQFF; CDR3nt: TGTGCCAGCAGTTACTCGTTTTCGAGTGAGAATGAGCAGTTCTTC
v_gene: TRBV19; j_gene: TRBJ2-6; d_gene: TRBD1; len: 17; abundance: -; CDR3aa: CASSKQGTSSGANVLTF; CDR3nt: TGTGCCAGTAGCAAACAGGGGACGAGCTCTGGGGCCAACGTCCTGACTTTC
v_gene: TRBV6-5; j_gene: TRBJ1-2; d_gene: -; len: 15; abundance: -; CDR3aa: CASSSWTELNYGYTF; CDR3nt: TGTGCCAGCAGTTCCTGGACAGAACTTAACTATGGCTACACCTTC
v_gene: TRBV5-1; j_gene: TRBJ2-3; d_gene: -; len: 15; abundance: -; CDR3aa: CASSAGTKSPDTQYF; CDR3nt: TGCGCCAGCAGCGCCGGGACAAAATCTCCGGATACGCAGTATTTT
v_gene: TRBV19; j_gene: TRBJ2-6; d_gene: TRBD1; len: 16; abundance: -; CDR3aa: CASSLQGAHGANVLTF; CDR3nt: TGTGCCAGTAGCCTCCAGGGGGCGCATGGGGCCAACGTCCTGACTTTC
v_gene: TRBV5-1; j_gene: TRBJ1-3; d_gene: -; len: 15; abundance: few; CDR3aa: CASSLAAGTKDTIYF; CDR3nt: TGCGCCAGCAGCTTGGCCGCAGGGACTAAAGACACCATATATTTT
v_gene: TRBV28; j_gene: TRBJ2-7; d_gene: -; len: 14; abundance: -; CDR3aa: CASNSVGISYEQYF; CDR3nt: TGTGCCAGCAACTCCGTCGGGATTTCCTACGAGCAGTACTTC
v_gene: TRBV29-1; j_gene: TRBJ2-7; d_gene: -; len: 15; abundance: -; CDR3aa: CSVAGGVGGAYEQYF; CDR3nt: TGCAGCGTTGCTGGGGGGGTAGGGGGGGCGTACGAGCAGTACTTC
v_gene: TRBV5-6; j_gene: TRBJ1-3; d_gene: TRBD1; len: 16; abundance: -; CDR3aa: CASSSDRGARGNTIYF; CDR3nt: TGTGCCAGCAGCTCGGACAGGGGGGCCAGGGGAAACACCATATATTTT
v_gene: TRBV11-2; j_gene: TRBJ2-1; d_gene: TRBD2; len: 16; abundance: -; CDR3aa: CASSLVVTSGTHEQFF; CDR3nt: TGTGCCAGCAGCTTAGTCGTGACTAGCGGGACCCATGAGCAGTTCTTC
v_gene: TRBV4-1; j_gene: TRBJ1-6; d_gene: TRBD1; len: 16; abundance: -; CDR3aa: CASSPSVDRVNSPLHF; CDR3nt: TGCGCCAGCAGCCCTAGCGTGGACAGGGTGAATTCACCCCTCCACTTT
v_gene: TRBV5-4; j_gene: TRBJ1-4; d_gene: -; len: 17; abundance: -; CDR3aa: CASRSTGPIGTNEKLFF; CDR3nt: TGTGCCAGCAGATCTACAGGGCCTATTGGGACTAATGAAAAACTGTTTTTT
v_gene: TRBV11-3; j_gene: TRBJ2-5; d_gene: TRBD1; len: 15; abundance: -; CDR3aa: CASSRTGGKGETQYF; CDR3nt: TGTGCCAGCAGCCGGACAGGGGGCAAGGGAGAGACCCAGTACTTC
v_gene: TRBV6-6; j_gene: TRBJ1-1; d_gene: -; len: 13; abundance: once; CDR3aa: CASQTTENTEAFF; CDR3nt: TGTGCCAGCCAAACGACAGAGAACACTGAAGCTTTCTTT
v_gene: TRBV9; j_gene: TRBJ2-2; d_gene: -; len: 17; abundance: -; CDR3aa: CASSVLPRVSNTGELFF; CDR3nt: TGTGCCAGCAGCGTCCTGCCGAGGGTTTCTAACACCGGGGAGCTGTTTTTT
v_gene: TRBV27; j_gene: TRBJ2-1; d_gene: -; len: 14; abundance: -; CDR3aa: CASSSGGIYNEQFF; CDR3nt: TGTGCCAGCAGCTCAGGGGGGATCTACAATGAGCAGTTCTTC
v_gene: TRBV5-4; j_gene: TRBJ2-7; d_gene: -; len: 14; abundance: -; CDR3aa: CASSLGQALGQQYF; CDR3nt: TGTGCCAGCAGCTTGGGACAAGCCCTGGGCCAGCAGTACTTC
v_gene: TRBV28; j_gene: TRBJ2-7; d_gene: TRBD1; len: 16; abundance: once; CDR3aa: CASHPYFRQGVYEQYF; CDR3nt: TGTGCCAGCCACCCTTATTTCCGGCAGGGGGTCTACGAGCAGTACTTC
v_gene: TRBV9; j_gene: TRBJ1-1; d_gene: -; len: 15; abundance: -; CDR3aa: CASSVYEGQFTEAFF; CDR3nt: TGTGCCAGCAGCGTATATGAGGGACAATTTACTGAAGCTTTCTTT
v_gene: TRBV28; j_gene: TRBJ1-3; d_gene: -; len: 17; abundance: few; CDR3aa: CASSSESAAPRGNTIYF; CDR3nt: TGTGCCAGCAGTTCGGAGTCAGCGGCACCTCGCGGAAACACCATATATTTT
v_gene: TRBV14; j_gene: TRBJ2-5; d_gene: TRBD2; len: 20; abundance: -; CDR3aa: CASSPSGLAGGWGTEETQYF; CDR3nt: TGTGCCAGCAGCCCCTCCGGACTAGCGGGAGGGTGGGGGACGGAAGAGACCCAGTACTTC
v_gene: TRBV7-6; j_gene: TRBJ2-1; d_gene: TRBD2; len: 18; abundance: -; CDR3aa: CASSPQRVSGRDYNEQFF; CDR3nt: TGTGCCAGCAGCCCTCAAAGAGTTAGCGGGAGGGACTACAATGAGCAGTTCTTC
v_gene: TRBV4-1; j_gene: TRBJ2-3; d_gene: TRBD2; len: 17; abundance: -; CDR3aa: CASSQDTGTSWADTQYF; CDR3nt: TGCGCCAGCAGCCAAGATACCGGGACTAGCTGGGCAGATACGCAGTATTTT
v_gene: TRBV14; j_gene: TRBJ1-1; d_gene: -; len: 12; abundance: -; CDR3aa: CASSQESWGVEF; CDR3nt: TGTGCCAGCAGCCAAGAGAGTTGGGGGGTAGAGTTT
v_gene: TRBV27; j_gene: TRBJ2-7; d_gene: TRBD1; len: 18; abundance: few; CDR3aa: CASSSPMQRQGASYEQYF; CDR3nt: TGTGCCAGCAGTTCACCAATGCAGCGACAGGGGGCGTCCTACGAGCAGTACTTC
v_gene: TRBV29-1; j_gene: TRBJ2-7; d_gene: TRBD2; len: 14; abundance: -; CDR3aa: CSVFIAGGGYEQYF; CDR3nt: TGCAGCGTTTTTATAGCGGGAGGGGGGTACGAGCAGTACTTC
v_gene: TRBV5-1; j_gene: TRBJ2-1; d_gene: TRBD1; len: 16; abundance: -; CDR3aa: CASSLAVTGVINEQFF; CDR3nt: TGCGCCAGCAGCTTGGCCGTGACAGGGGTCATCAATGAGCAGTTCTTC
v_gene: TRBV14; j_gene: TRBJ1-2; d_gene: -; len: 16; abundance: once; CDR3aa: CASSQGLTEENYGYTF; CDR3nt: TGTGCCAGCAGCCAAGGTCTAACAGAAGAGAACTATGGCTACACCTTC
v_gene: TRBV30; j_gene: TRBJ2-7; d_gene: TRBD2; len: 12; abundance: -; CDR3aa: CAWTAGGGGKYF; CDR3nt: TGTGCCTGGACAGCGGGGGGTGGGGGGAAGTACTTC
v_gene: TRBV7-9; j_gene: TRBJ1-3; d_gene: -; len: 15; abundance: -; CDR3aa: CASSQRGMAGNTIYF; CDR3nt: TGTGCCAGCAGCCAGAGAGGTATGGCTGGAAACACCATATATTTT
v_gene: TRBV18; j_gene: TRBJ1-4; d_gene: TRBD1; len: 18; abundance: -; CDR3aa: CASSPPTGIPATNEKLFF; CDR3nt: TGTGCCAGCTCTCCGCCGACAGGGATCCCCGCAACTAATGAAAAACTGTTTTTT
v_gene: TRBV10-1; j_gene: TRBJ1-1; d_gene: -; len: 13; abundance: few; CDR3aa: CASSDESNTEAFF; CDR3nt: TGCGCCAGCAGTGATGAGTCGAACACTGAAGCTTTCTTT
v_gene: TRBV20-1; j_gene: TRBJ2-7; d_gene: -; len: 11; abundance: -; CDR3aa: CSAYRVYEQYF; CDR3nt: TGCAGTGCTTACAGGGTTTACGAGCAGTACTTC
v_gene: TRBV9; j_gene: TRBJ2-3; d_gene: TRBD1; len: 14; abundance: -; CDR3aa: CASSARGNTDTQYF; CDR3nt: TGTGCCAGCAGCGCCAGGGGGAACACAGATACGCAGTATTTT
v_gene: TRBV2; j_gene: TRBJ1-1; d_gene: -; len: 11; abundance: -; CDR3aa: CASTRTAEAFF; CDR3nt: TGTGCCAGCACCCGGACAGCCGAAGCTTTCTTT
v_gene: TRBV30; j_gene: TRBJ1-1; d_gene: -; len: 13; abundance: once; CDR3aa: CAWRQAANTEAFF; CDR3nt: TGTGCCTGGAGACAGGCCGCGAACACTGAAGCTTTCTTT
v_gene: TRBV15; j_gene: TRBJ2-3; d_gene: TRBD2; len: 16; abundance: -; CDR3aa: CATSRDQAGGRDTQYF; CDR3nt: TGTGCCACCAGCAGAGATCAGGCGGGGGGGAGAGATACGCAGTATTTT
v_gene: TRBV11-2; j_gene: TRBJ1-1; d_gene: -; len: 13; abundance: -; CDR3aa: CASRRDLNTEAFF; CDR3nt: TGTGCCAGCCGGAGAGATTTGAACACTGAAGCTTTCTTT
v_gene: TRBV19; j_gene: TRBJ2-1; d_gene: TRBD2; len: 18; abundance: -; CDR3aa: CASSSTSGRASSYNEQFF; CDR3nt: TGTGCCAGTAGTTCGACTAGCGGGAGGGCGAGCTCCTACAATGAGCAGTTCTTC
v_gene: TRBV4-1; j_gene: TRBJ1-6; d_gene: -; len: 16; abundance: -; CDR3aa: CASSQPGQRYNSPLHF; CDR3nt: TGCGCCAGCAGCCAACCCGGACAGAGATATAATTCACCCCTCCACTTT
v_gene: TRBV2; j_gene: TRBJ2-7; d_gene: -; len: 16; abundance: once; CDR3aa: CASSAPRAGLGYEQYF; CDR3nt: TGTGCCAGCAGTGCTCCCAGGGCAGGTTTGGGTTACGAGCAGTACTTC
v_gene: TRBV18; j_gene: TRBJ1-5; d_gene: TRBD1; len: 15; abundance: few; CDR3aa: CASSRGQVGNQPQHF; CDR3nt: TGTGCCAGCTCACGTGGACAGGTCGGCAATCAGCCCCAGCATTTT
v_gene: TRBV9; j_gene: TRBJ2-1; d_gene: TRBD1; len: 15; abundance: -; CDR3aa: CASSATGGAYNEQFF; CDR3nt: TGTGCCAGCAGCGCTACAGGGGGCGCCTACAATGAGCAGTTCTTC
v_gene: TRBV18; j_gene: TRBJ2-3; d_gene: TRBD1; len: 14; abundance: -; CDR3aa: CASSQTRQGITQYF; CDR3nt: TGTGCCAGCTCTCAAACTAGACAGGGGATTACGCAGTATTTT